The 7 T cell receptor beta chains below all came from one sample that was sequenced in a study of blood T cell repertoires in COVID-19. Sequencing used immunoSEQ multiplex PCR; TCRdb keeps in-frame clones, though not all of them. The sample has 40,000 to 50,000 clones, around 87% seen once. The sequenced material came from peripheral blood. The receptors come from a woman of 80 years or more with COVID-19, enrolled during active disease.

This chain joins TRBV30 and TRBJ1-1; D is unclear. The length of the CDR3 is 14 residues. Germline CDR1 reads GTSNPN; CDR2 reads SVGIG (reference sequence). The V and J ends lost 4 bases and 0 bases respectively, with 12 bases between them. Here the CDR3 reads CAWTPGVMNTEAFF. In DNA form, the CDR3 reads TGTGCCTGGACTCCCGGGGTCATGAACACTGAAGCTTTCTTT.

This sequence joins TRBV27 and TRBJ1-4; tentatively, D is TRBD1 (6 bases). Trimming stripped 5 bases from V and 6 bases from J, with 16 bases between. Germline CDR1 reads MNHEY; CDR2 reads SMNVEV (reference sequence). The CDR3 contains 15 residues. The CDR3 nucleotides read TGTGCCAGCAGTCAGTCGACAGGATTTTATGAAAAACTGTTTTTT. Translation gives CASSQSTGFYEKLFF.

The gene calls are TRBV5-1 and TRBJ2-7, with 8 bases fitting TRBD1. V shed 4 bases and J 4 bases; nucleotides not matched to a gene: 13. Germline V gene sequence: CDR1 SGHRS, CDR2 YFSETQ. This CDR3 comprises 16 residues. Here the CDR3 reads CASSPTSGRGRYEQYF. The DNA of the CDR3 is TGCGCCAGCAGCCCAACCAGCGGCAGGGGGCGGTACGAGCAGTACTTC.

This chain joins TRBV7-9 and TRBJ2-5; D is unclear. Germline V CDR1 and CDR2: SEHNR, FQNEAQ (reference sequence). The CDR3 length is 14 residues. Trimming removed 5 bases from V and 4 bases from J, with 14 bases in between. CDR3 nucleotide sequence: TGTGCCAGCAGCCCCCCCACTGCAATAGAGACCCAGTACTTC. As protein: CASSPPTAIETQYF.

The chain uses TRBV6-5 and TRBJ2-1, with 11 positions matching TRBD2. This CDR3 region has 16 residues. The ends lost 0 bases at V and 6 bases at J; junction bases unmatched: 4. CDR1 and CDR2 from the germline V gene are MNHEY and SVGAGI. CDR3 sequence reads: CASSYSKLAGVNEQFF. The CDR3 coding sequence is TGTGCCAGCAGTTACTCGAAACTAGCGGGAGTCAATGAGCAGTTCTTC.

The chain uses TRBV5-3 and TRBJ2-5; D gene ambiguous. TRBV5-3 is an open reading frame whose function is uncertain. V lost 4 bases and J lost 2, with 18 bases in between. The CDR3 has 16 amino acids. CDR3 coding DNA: TGTGCCAGAAGCCTAAGGCTATGCAGGATACAAGAGACCCAGTACTTC. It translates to CARSLRLCRIQETQYF.

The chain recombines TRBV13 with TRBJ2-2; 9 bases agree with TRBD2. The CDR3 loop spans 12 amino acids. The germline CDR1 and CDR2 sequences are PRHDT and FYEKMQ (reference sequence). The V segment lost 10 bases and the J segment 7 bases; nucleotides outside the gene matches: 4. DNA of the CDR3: TGTGCCATAGCGGGAGTAATCGGGGAGCTGTTTTTT. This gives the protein CAIAGVIGELFF. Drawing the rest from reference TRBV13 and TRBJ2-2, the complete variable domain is AAGVIQSPRHLIKEKRETATLKCYPIPRHDTVYWYQQGPGQDPQFLISFYEKMQSDKGSIPDRFSAQQFSDYHSELNMSSLELGDSALYFCAIAGVIGELFFGEGSRLTVL.